The T cell receptor (beta chain) described here comes from a study of T cell changes during pregnancy in multiple sclerosis. Trimming left V 3 bases short and J 1 base short, with 13 bases between. The germline CDR1 and CDR2 sequences are SGDLS and YYNGEE. This CDR3 is built from 15 residues. The protocol was immunoSEQ multiplex PCR, while the TCRdb copy is restricted to in-frame clones and leaves out a portion. The data show 130,000 or so clones, with over 85% seen just once and 6.2% held by the top ten. This sample comprised peripheral blood, obtained before pregnancy. The J gene is TRBJ2-5, the V gene TRBV9, with D possibly being TRBD2 (6 bases). This receptor was taken from a female donor with multiple sclerosis, enrolled in a pregnancy study. The CDR3 region is CASSASGLSQETQYF. The DNA of the CDR3 is TGTGCCAGCAGCGCTTCGGGACTCTCCCAAGAGACCCAGTACTTC.